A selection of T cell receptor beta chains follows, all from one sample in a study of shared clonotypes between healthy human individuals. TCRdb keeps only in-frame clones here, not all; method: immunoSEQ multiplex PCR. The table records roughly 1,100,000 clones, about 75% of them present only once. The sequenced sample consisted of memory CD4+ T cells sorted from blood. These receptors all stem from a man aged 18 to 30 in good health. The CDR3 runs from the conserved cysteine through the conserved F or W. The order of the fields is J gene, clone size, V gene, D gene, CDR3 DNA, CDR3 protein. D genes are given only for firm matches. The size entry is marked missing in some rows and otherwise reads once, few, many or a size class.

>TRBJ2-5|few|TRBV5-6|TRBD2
TGTGCCAGCACCTTAGCGGGGGGCCCGTACCAAGAGACCCAGTACTTC
CASTLAGGPYQETQYF
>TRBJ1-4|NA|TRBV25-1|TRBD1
TGTGCCAGCAGTATTTCCAGGGGGTTTAAGGAAAAACTGTTTTTT
CASSISRGFKEKLFF
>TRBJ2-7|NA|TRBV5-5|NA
TGTGCCAGCAGCCCTTTACAGGGCCACGGAATCCTCTACGAGCAGTACTTC
CASSPLQGHGILYEQYF
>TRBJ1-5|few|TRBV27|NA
TGTGCCAGCAGTCGGTCGACAAAGAGGCCCCAGCATTTT
CASSRSTKRPQHF
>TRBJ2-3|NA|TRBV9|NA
TGTGCCAGCAGCGTAGTAGGAGGAAGCACAGATACGCAGTATTTT
CASSVVGGSTDTQYF
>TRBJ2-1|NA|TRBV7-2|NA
TGTGCCAGCAGCCGTCCTAGCAATGAGCAGTTCTTC
CASSRPSNEQFF
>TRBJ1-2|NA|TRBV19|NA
TGTGCCAGTAGTATATCCCTCACGGCCTCCTATGGCTACACCTTC
CASSISLTASYGYTF
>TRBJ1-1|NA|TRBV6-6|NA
TGTGCCACCTCTTTGGGAGGGACCATGAACACTGAAGCTTTCTTT
CATSLGGTMNTEAFF
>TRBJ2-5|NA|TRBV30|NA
TGTGCCTGGAGTAGGAACAGCCTAGAAGAGACCCAGTACTTC
CAWSRNSLEETQYF
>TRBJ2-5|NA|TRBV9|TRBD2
TGTGCCAGCAGCCCGGGGACTAGCTGGGGGACCCAGTACTTC
CASSPGTSWGTQYF
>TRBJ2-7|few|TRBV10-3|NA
TGTGCCATCAGTGACGCCCCACAAACATACGAGCAGTACTTC
CAISDAPQTYEQYF
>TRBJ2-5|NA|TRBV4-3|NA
TGCGCCAGCAGCCAAGACCCAAGATCGGAGACCCAGTACTTC
CASSQDPRSETQYF
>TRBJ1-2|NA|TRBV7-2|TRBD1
TGTGCCAGCAGCTTAGTGACAGGGGACTATGGCTACACCTTC
CASSLVTGDYGYTF
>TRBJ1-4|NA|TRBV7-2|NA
TGTGCCAGCAGCTTGGACAGAGCAACTAATGAAAAACTGTTTTTT
CASSLDRATNEKLFF
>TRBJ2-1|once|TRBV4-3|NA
TGCGCCAGCAGCCAAGATTTTACGGGAGTGGGGTACAATGAGCAGTTCTTC
CASSQDFTGVGYNEQFF
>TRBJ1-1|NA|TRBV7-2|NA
TGTGCCAGCAGCTTAGCACCTCAGGGATTTTACGAAGCTTTCTTT
CASSLAPQGFYEAFF
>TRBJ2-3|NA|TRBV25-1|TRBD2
TGTGCCAGCAGTAAGGCGGGAGCCACAGATACGCAGTATTTT
CASSKAGATDTQYF
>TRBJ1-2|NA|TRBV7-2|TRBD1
TGTGCCAGCAGCTTGGCGCCGGGACAGGGTGCGATTGGCTACACCTTC
CASSLAPGQGAIGYTF
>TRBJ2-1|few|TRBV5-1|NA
TGCGCCAGCAGTAGAGACAATGAGCAGTTCTTC
CASSRDNEQFF
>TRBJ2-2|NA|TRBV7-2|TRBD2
TGTGCCAGCAGCTTAGAGTATAGCGGGAGGAGAGGCGGGGAGCTGTTTTTT
CASSLEYSGRRGGELFF
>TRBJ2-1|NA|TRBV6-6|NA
TGTGCCAGCATCCCCAGAGGCCGGGGGGCAGACAATGAGCAGTTCTTC
CASIPRGRGADNEQFF
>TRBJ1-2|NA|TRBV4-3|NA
TGCGCCAGCAGCCAAGACTGGATGTCAGGCCAAGGCTACACCTTC
CASSQDWMSGQGYTF
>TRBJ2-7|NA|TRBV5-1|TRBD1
TGCGCCAGCAGCCAAAGAGGCAGGGGGCATAACTACGAGCAGTACTTC
CASSQRGRGHNYEQYF
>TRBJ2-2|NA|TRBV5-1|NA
TGCGCCAGCAGCTTGGCCCCAGGGCCCGGGGAGCTGTTTTTT
CASSLAPGPGELFF
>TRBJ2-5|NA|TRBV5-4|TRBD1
TGTGCCAGCAGCCGGTCTTCCGGGACAGGGCAAGAGACCCAGTACTTC
CASSRSSGTGQETQYF
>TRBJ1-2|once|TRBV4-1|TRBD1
TGCGCCAGCAGCCAAGATTACCAGGACAGGGAAACTGCTGGCTACACCTTC
CASSQDYQDRETAGYTF
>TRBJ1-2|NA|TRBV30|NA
TGTGCCTGGAGGCTGCCCGGAGGCTACACCTTC
CAWRLPGGYTF
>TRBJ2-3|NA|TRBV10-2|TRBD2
TGCGCCAGCAGTGACGGGGGGGGCCTAGCCCAAATAAGCACAGATACGCAGTATTTT
CASSDGGGLAQISTDTQYF
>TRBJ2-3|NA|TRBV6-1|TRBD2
TGTGCCAGCAGTGATGCGGGACTAGCGGGGTTATCAGATACGCAGTATTTT
CASSDAGLAGLSDTQYF
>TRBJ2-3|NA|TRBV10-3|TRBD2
TGTGCCATCAGTGAGAGGGGACTAGCCCAGGGGGCAGATACGCAGTATTTT
CAISERGLAQGADTQYF
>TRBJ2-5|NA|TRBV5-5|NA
TGTGCCAGCAGCTTTACAGGGATGGCCCAGTACTTC
CASSFTGMAQYF
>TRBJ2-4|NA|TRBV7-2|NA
TGTGCCAGCAGCTTACCCAGCCTCGGGGAGAGGAACATTCAGTACTTC
CASSLPSLGERNIQYF
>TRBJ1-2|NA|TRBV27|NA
TGTGCCAGCAGTAAGGGGGGACTCTATGGCTACACCTTC
CASSKGGLYGYTF
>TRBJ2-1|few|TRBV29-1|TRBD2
TGCAGCGCCCTACAGACTAGCGGGGCCCACGTCGAGCAGTTCTTC
CSALQTSGAHVEQFF
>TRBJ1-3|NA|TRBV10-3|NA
TGTGCCATCAGTGAGTACGGGGGCCTCTCTGGAAACACCATATATTTT
CAISEYGGLSGNTIYF
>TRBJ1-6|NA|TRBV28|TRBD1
TGTGCCAGCAGATCCTCCGGGACAGCCTATTCACCCCTCCACTTT
CASRSSGTAYSPLHF
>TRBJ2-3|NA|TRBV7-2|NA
TGTGCCAGCAGCCTACGGCCGGGGGCGATGGATACGCAGTATTTT
CASSLRPGAMDTQYF
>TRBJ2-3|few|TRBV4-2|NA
TGTGCCAGCAGCCAAGATCTCGCGGGTACTAGCACAGATACGCAGTATTTT
CASSQDLAGTSTDTQYF
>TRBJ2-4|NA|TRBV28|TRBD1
TGTGCCAGCAGTTTCGATATACGGACAGGGGATATTCAGTACTTC
CASSFDIRTGDIQYF
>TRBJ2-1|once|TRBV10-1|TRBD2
TGCGCCAGCAGTGGAAGACTAGCGGGAGGGGGTGAGCAGTTCTTC
CASSGRLAGGGEQFF
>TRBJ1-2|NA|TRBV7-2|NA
TGTGCCAGCAGCTTAGTGGGGGAAGACTATGGCTACACCTTC
CASSLVGEDYGYTF
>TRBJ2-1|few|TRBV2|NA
TGTGCCAGCAGTGAACAGCATGAGCAGTTCTTC
CASSEQHEQFF
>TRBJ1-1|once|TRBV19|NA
TGTGCCAGTAGAGTAGGGGACCACACTGAAGCTTTCTTT
CASRVGDHTEAFF
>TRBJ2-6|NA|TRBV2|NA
TGTGCCAGCGGGGAGTGGGGGACTGGGGCCAACGTCCTGACTTTC
CASGEWGTGANVLTF
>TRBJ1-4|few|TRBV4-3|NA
TGCGCCAGCAGCCAAGGGGCAGGCAAAACGCAGGGCGAAAAACTGTTTTTT
CASSQGAGKTQGEKLFF
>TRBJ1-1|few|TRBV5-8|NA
TGTGCCAGCAGCTTGGTGCGCCAGGGGAACACTGAAGCTTTCTTT
CASSLVRQGNTEAFF
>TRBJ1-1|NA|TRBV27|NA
TGTGCCACGTCCCCCCCGATGAACACTGAAGCTTTCTTT
CATSPPMNTEAFF
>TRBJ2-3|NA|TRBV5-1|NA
TGCGCCAGCAGCTCCGGGAACACAGATACGCAGTATTTT
CASSSGNTDTQYF
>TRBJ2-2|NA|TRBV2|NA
TGTGCCAGCAGTGTCTCTCGGGTGGGCGACACCGGGGAGCTGTTTTTT
CASSVSRVGDTGELFF
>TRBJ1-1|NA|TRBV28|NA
TGTGCCAGCAGTACTTCATCTGGCACTGAAGCTTTCTTT
CASSTSSGTEAFF
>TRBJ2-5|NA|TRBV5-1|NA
TGCGCCAGCAGCTTGAGTCCGAGCGAGACCCAGTACTTC
CASSLSPSETQYF
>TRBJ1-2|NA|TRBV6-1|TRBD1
TGTGCCAGCAGATCCATACAGGGGGGTGACTATGGCTACACCTTC
CASRSIQGGDYGYTF
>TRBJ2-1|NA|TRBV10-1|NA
TGCGCCAGCAGTGAAGGGTTGAGCTCCTACAATGAGCAGTTCTTC
CASSEGLSSYNEQFF
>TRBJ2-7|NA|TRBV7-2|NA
TGTGCCAGCAGCGCATCTATGATTAGTTCCTACGAGCAGTACTTC
CASSASMISSYEQYF
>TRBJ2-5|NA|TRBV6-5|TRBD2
TGTGCCAGCAGAGTGTCCGCGGGAGGGTGGGAGACCCAGTACTTC
CASRVSAGGWETQYF